This T cell receptor (beta chain) was sequenced for a study of blood T cell repertoires in COVID-19. Turning to the study itself: Spain, Italy and the United States supplied samples that represented acute and convalescent COVID-19.

In the original workflow: Nucleated cell counts were estimated from reference gene primer amplification. Here immunoSEQ multiplex PCR was the method, and the copy in TCRdb shows in-frame clones only, minus some. D and trimming come from the DNA, and the V and J calls and clone size come from that table. This table holds about 190,000 clones, 84% found once. The CDR3 runs 15 residues. Germline-derived CDR1 and CDR2 are SGDLS and YYNGEE. V shed 4 bases and J shed 7 bases, with 17 bases lying between them. The rearrangement uses TRBV9 and TRBJ2-2, with D tentatively TRBD2 (5 bases). The TCR comes from a human donor in a cohort sampled during active COVID-19. What was sequenced was peripheral blood. CDR3 region: CASSPVRGAIGELFF. The DNA of the CDR3 is TGTGCCAGCAGCCCGGTTCGGGGAGCGATCGGGGAGCTGTTTTTT.